This T cell receptor (beta chain) was recorded in a study of radiotherapy plus CTLA-4 blockade in lung cancer (dated by TCRdb to between 2017 and 2018). Some background on the complete study: Objective responses occurred in 18% of enrolled patients, and approximately 34% achieved disease control.

The study evaluated CTLA-4 blockade (ipilimumab) given together with focal radiation therapy in patients who had chemo-refractory metastatic non-small-cell lung cancer. V loses 1 base of germline sequence and J loses 7 bases, and the interval between the two ends is 20 bases. As encoded in the germline V gene, CDR1 is SGHTA while CDR2 is FQGNSA. Including the terminal cysteine and phenylalanine, the CDR3 comprises 18 residues. Just CDR3 DNA is preserved here, 54 bases in frame from base 1. Worth noting for this clone: Its antigen is not yet known. Base qualities are not at hand, and no much larger clone is one base apart.

The library relied on the immunoSEQ multiplex PCR assay. Not all clones reach the TCRdb copy of this immuneACCESS table, which keeps in-frame sequences only. Checked studies attribute under half of the gap to unresolved V genes and leave the rest unexplained. The sample table lists around 56,000 clones, around 80% of them with a count of one. The ten biggest clones cover 16% of the sample. What the research found in general, with its limitations: After treatment with radiotherapy and ipilimumab, TCR clones that originated in tumors expanded in peripheral blood. Early dynamic changes in blood T cell clones, together with increased serum interferon-beta after radiation, were reported as the strongest predictors of response.

Material: peripheral blood, obtained from a patient treated with radiotherapy plus ipilimumab. Here the chain combines TRBV7-2 and TRBJ1-6; matching of 5 bases hints at TRBD1 as the D gene. This TCR came from a human donor with non-small cell lung cancer who had a complete response to radiotherapy plus ipilimumab. CDR3 loop: CASSLGATQGNKNSPLHF. The nucleotides read TGTGCCAGCAGCTTAGGGGCCACGCAGGGAAACAAAAATTCACCCCTCCACTTT.